This T cell receptor beta chain came from a study of vaccination and CD4 T cells after COVID-19. In regard to this clonotype: Its antigen remains unidentified.

Once obtained from cultured CD4+ T cells, the DNA was sequenced using the Oncomine TCR Beta short-read assay. Via MiXCR, TCRdb re-called the PCR reads, giving one row per CDR3 protein. The sample yields some 16,000 distinct CDR3 sequences, around 56% seen once. The treatment here: approximately 10-day PBMC culture with coronavirus spike peptide pools or control peptides (ViraFEST assay). For ViraFEST, peptide pools expanded antigen-specific T cells, after which the TCRs were sequenced. The germline V gene has CDR1 DFQATT and CDR2 SNEGSKA (reference sequence). The length of the CDR3 is 14 residues. V dropped 4 bases and J dropped 6 bases, with 18 bases sitting between them.

The chain employs TRBV20-1 and TRBJ1-2; D may be TRBD1 (5 bases). Sequenced material: CD4+ T cells from blood, cultured in vitro. The sequence was collected from a human donor who had recovered from COVID-19. Written as DNA, the CDR3 is TGCAGTGCTATTCGCAGGGTGGGGGTGGATGGCTACACCTTC. Amino acids: CSAIRRVGVDGYTF.